Following are 24 T cell receptor beta chains from one sample sequenced in a study of shared clonotypes between healthy human individuals. Selected positively for CCR7 and CD45RO-negative, naive CD8 cells excluded terminally differentiated effector memory CD45RA+ cells. This table comes from immunoSEQ multiplex PCR, and its TCRdb copy is limited to in-frame clones, with some not included. The table lists roughly 2 million clones, about 95% of them singletons. The sample taken for sequencing was naive CD8+ T cells sorted from blood. The receptors shown here come from a young man in good health.

The CDR3 DNA reads as TGTGCCTGGGGGGGAGTCTCCTACAATGAGCAGTTCTTC. It specifies CAWGGVSYNEQFF. The gene calls are TRBV30 and TRBJ2-1, with D possibly being TRBD1 or TRBD2 (5 bases each). CDR1 is GTSNPN, CDR2 SVGIG, per germline (reference sequence). CDR3 length: 13 residues. The ends were cut back, 5 bases at V and 0 bases at J, with 8 bases in the middle. The complete variable domain, with remaining parts taken from reference TRBV30 and TRBJ2-1, reads SQTIHQWPATLVQPVGSPLSLECTVEGTSNPNLYWYRQAAGRGLQLLFYSVGIGQISSEVPQNLSASRPQDRQFILSSKKLLLSDSGFYLCAWGGVSYNEQFFGPGTRLTVL.

V and J are TRBV18 and TRBJ2-7, with 11 bases that match TRBD1. The CDR3 contains 17 residues. The germline CDR1 and CDR2 sequences are KGHSH and LQKENI. V dropped 3 bases and J dropped 2; count of bases not matched to a gene: 9. CDR3 nucleotides: TGTGCCAGCTCACCGCGACTCCCGGGACAGGGGGCCTACGAGCAGTACTTC. Protein sequence: CASSPRLPGQGAYEQYF.

This clone has only one observation. Additional DNA sequences in this sample encode the identical CDR3. The chain combines TRBV9 with TRBJ2-7; a weak D match, TRBD2 (6 bases). CDR3 size: 14 residues. Looked up from germline, CDR1 is SGDLS and CDR2 is YYNGEE. V was pared by 3 bases and J by 0 bases, with 10 bases between. As DNA, the CDR3 is TGTGCCAGCAGCGGGAGGGGTAGCTCCTACGAGCAGTACTTC. Amino acids: CASSGRGSSYEQYF.

The chain carries TRBV7-9 and TRBJ2-3, with 11 bases that match TRBD2. CDR3 length equals 16 residues. V lost 1 base to trimming and J lost 5 bases; unmatched junction nucleotides: 5. Germline V gives CDR1 SEHNR, CDR2 FQNEAQ (reference sequence). CDR3 nucleotide sequence: TGTGCCAGCAGCTTAGTGGGACTAGCGGCCGGAGATACGCAGTATTTT. Translation gives CASSLVGLAAGDTQYF.

The chain employs TRBV4-1 and TRBJ2-2, with a tentative D call TRBD1 (5 bases). This CDR3 is built from 15 residues. Germline-derived CDR1 and CDR2 are MGHRA and YSYEKL. The V and J ends lost 1 base and 7 bases respectively, with 13 bases between them. The CDR3: CASSQVVGAVGELFF. CDR3 DNA: TGCGCCAGCAGCCAAGTTGTAGGGGCCGTCGGGGAGCTGTTTTTT.

The CDR3 DNA follows: TGTGCCAGATCGTGGGGAGAAAACACCGGGGAGCTGTTTTTT. It codes for CARSWGENTGELFF. The chain joins TRBV2 to TRBJ2-2; D may be TRBD2 (5 bases). V was cut by 9 bases and J by 2 bases, with 13 bases left in between. CDR3 length: 14 amino acids. CDR1 is SNHLY, CDR2 FYNNEI, per germline.

The rearrangement uses TRBV28 and TRBJ1-5, with 7 positions matching TRBD1. The germline gives CDR1 MDHEN, CDR2 SYDVKM. The CDR3 is 14 residues long. With 2 bases clipped from V and 9 bases from J, the junction kept 7 bases outside the gene matches. The CDR3 reads CASSLVRGRWPQHF. CDR3 nucleotides: TGTGCCAGCAGTTTAGTGAGGGGGCGCTGGCCCCAGCATTTT.

The J gene is TRBJ1-6, the V gene TRBV6-5; 8 nucleotides align to TRBD1. The germline gives CDR1 MNHEY, CDR2 SVGAGI. The length of the CDR3 is 14 residues. Trimming removed 5 bases from V and 13 bases from J; junction bases left unmatched: 10. CDR3 bases: TGTGCCAGCAGTCAATGGGACAGGACTCTCCCCCTCCACTTT. Its protein is CASSQWDRTLPLHF.

This chain links TRBV28 with TRBJ1-1; the D is unclear. The V and J ends lost 2 bases and 1 base respectively, with 8 bases between them. This CDR3 region has 14 residues. In germline, CDR1 is MDHEN, CDR2 SYDVKM. DNA of the CDR3: TGTGCCAGCAGTTTAGACGGGTCGAACACTGAAGCTTTCTTT. Its translation is CASSLDGSNTEAFF.

In its sample, this clone was seen a few times. The chain recombines TRBV10-3 with TRBJ2-7; the D gene is possibly TRBD1 (6 bases). Trimming stripped 0 bases from V and 6 bases from J, with 12 bases between. CDR3 length: 14 residues. CDR1 and CDR2 from the germline V gene are ENHRY and SYGVKD. Written as DNA, the CDR3 is TGTGCCATCAGTGAGTCGGGGACACCTTCCGAGCAGTACTTC. It specifies CAISESGTPSEQYF.

The rearrangement joins TRBV5-1 to TRBJ2-7, with D perhaps TRBD1 or TRBD2 (5 bases each). The germline V gene has CDR1 SGHRS and CDR2 YFSETQ. Trimming removed 0 bases from V and 0 bases from J, with 10 bases in between. This CDR3 has 15 residues. This chain's CDR3 is CASSLGRGASYEQYF. CDR3 in DNA: TGCGCCAGCAGCTTGGGTAGAGGGGCCTCCTACGAGCAGTACTTC.

The chain has TRBV6-5 and TRBJ2-7; D remains ambiguous. CDR3 length: 11 residues. Germline CDR1 reads MNHEY; CDR2 reads SVGAGI. Trimming removed 3 bases at V and 4 bases at J, with 4 bases between. CDR3 sequence reads: CASSYVYEQYF. CDR3 bases: TGTGCCAGCAGTTATGTGTACGAGCAGTACTTC.

The genes are TRBV27 and TRBJ2-1; 7 bases map to TRBD1. The CDR3 has 14 residues. With 3 bases clipped from V and 6 bases from J, the junction kept 5 bases outside the gene matches. Germline assignment: CDR1 MNHEY and CDR2 SMNVEV (reference sequence). The DNA for the CDR3 is TGTGCCAGCAGTTTGATCAGGGGGATCAATGAGCAGTTCTTC. This translates into CASSLIRGINEQFF.

The rearrangement uses TRBV6-5 and TRBJ1-2; D uncertain. The CDR3 has 13 amino acids. CDR1 is MNHEY and CDR2 is SVGAGI in the germline V gene. The V end lost 2 bases, the J end lost 5 bases, and 9 bases lay between the germline ends. CDR3: CASSYTTEYGYTF. The DNA of the CDR3 is TGTGCCAGCAGTTACACCACGGAATATGGCTACACCTTC.

The chain links TRBV7-2 to TRBJ2-3; TRBD2 is a possible D gene (6 bases). The CDR3 totals 15 residues. The V end lost 9 bases, the J end lost 2 bases, and 18 bases lay between the germline ends. CDR1 is SGHTA, CDR2 FQGNSA, per germline. CDR3 in DNA: TGTGCCAGTCAGCCCGGGACTTTCTACACAGATACGCAGTATTTT. Its translation: CASQPGTFYTDTQYF.

V is TRBV7-9 and J is TRBJ2-2; D remains unclear. The CDR3 totals 14 residues. V lost 5 bases to trimming and J lost 1 base, with 8 bases between them. Germline loops: CDR1 SEHNR, CDR2 FQNEAQ (reference sequence). CDR3 protein: CASSLERNTGELFF. The CDR3 nucleotides read TGTGCCAGCAGCCTAGAAAGGAACACCGGGGAGCTGTTTTTT.

J is TRBJ2-5 and V is TRBV7-6; 7 bases line up with TRBD1. Germline V gives CDR1 SGHVS, CDR2 FNYEAQ. This CDR3 region has 14 residues. The trim removed 5 bases at V and 2 bases at J, leaving 5 bases unmatched. CDR3 DNA: TGTGCCAGCAGCCCCGGGACAGAGCAAGAGACCCAGTACTTC. Encoded protein: CASSPGTEQETQYF.

This chain uses TRBV5-1 with TRBJ1-1; no definite D call. V dropped 0 bases and J dropped 3 bases, with 15 bases sitting between them. Germline CDR1 reads SGHRS; CDR2 reads YFSETQ. The CDR3 covers 16 residues. For the CDR3, the DNA is TGCGCCAGCAGCTTGGGTCTAGAAGGGCTCGACACTGAAGCTTTCTTT. Its translation is CASSLGLEGLDTEAFF.

The gene calls are TRBV7-9 and TRBJ2-5, with D perhaps matching TRBD1 or TRBD2 (5 bases each). The germline V gene has CDR1 SEHNR and CDR2 FQNEAQ (reference sequence). V lost 0 bases to trimming and J lost 2 bases, with 10 bases between them. The CDR3 runs 15 residues. CDR3 nucleotides: TGTGCCAGCAGCTTAGCAACGGGGCCACAAGAGACCCAGTACTTC. Translated: CASSLATGPQETQYF.

The genes are TRBV6-5 and TRBJ1-3; D is undetermined. The CDR3 covers 14 residues. Germline CDR1 is MNHEY and CDR2 is SVGAGI. Trimming left V 2 bases short and J 0 bases short, with 5 bases between. This chain's CDR3 is CASSYEYSGNTIYF. The CDR3, as DNA: TGTGCCAGCAGTTACGAGTACTCTGGAAACACCATATATTTT.

The chain couples TRBV5-1 to TRBJ1-5, with D unresolved. Germline V gives CDR1 SGHRS, CDR2 YFSETQ. The V and J ends lost 7 bases and 1 base respectively, with 12 bases between them. The CDR3 spans 14 residues. The CDR3 spells CASRPGLSNQPQHF. For the CDR3, the DNA is TGCGCCAGCCGCCCGGGGTTGAGCAATCAGCCCCAGCATTTT.

V and J are TRBV27 and TRBJ2-7; TRBD1 matches 9 bases. There are 14 residues in the CDR3. V gave up 5 bases and J gave up 0 bases; unmatched junction bases: 2. The V gene's germline CDR1 is MNHEY and CDR2 SMNVEV (reference sequence). The CDR3 DNA is TGTGCCAGCAGTGTGACAGGGGGCTCCTACGAGCAGTACTTC. It encodes CASSVTGGSYEQYF.

Of note for this clone: In the same sample, other DNA sequences code for this CDR3. V usage is TRBV11-2 and J usage is TRBJ1-2; D remains unclear. This CDR3 contains 12 residues. Germline CDR1 SGHAT, CDR2 FQNNGV. Trimming cost V 3 bases and J 5 bases, with 7 bases left between them. CDR3 sequence (DNA): TGTGCCAGCAGCTTGTCAGATTATGGCTACACCTTC. Protein sequence: CASSLSDYGYTF. The full variable domain, rest sourced from reference TRBV11-2 and TRBJ1-2, is EAGVAQSPRYKIIEKRQSVAFWCNPISGHATLYWYQQILGQGPKLLIQFQNNGVVDDSQLPKDRFSAERLKGVDSTLKIQPAKLEDSAVYLCASSLSDYGYTFGSGTRLTVV.

Comments on this clone: Relative to the germline gene, one junction end is altered; a read error may explain this. V gene TRBV7-7 combines with J gene TRBJ1-1, with D perhaps matching TRBD1 (5 bases). CDR3 length equals 19 residues. CDR1 is SSHAT, CDR2 FNYEAQ, per germline (reference sequence). In DNA, the CDR3 is TGTGCTAGCAGCTTAGAGATAAGACAGATGCAAGGCATGAACACTGAAGCTTTCTTT. Amino acid sequence: CASSLEIRQMQGMNTEAFF.